This TCR beta chain was sequenced for a study of blood T cell repertoires in COVID-19. The CDR3 is made up of 12 amino acids. With 7 bases clipped from V and 7 bases from J, the junction kept 6 bases outside the gene matches. The germline CDR1 and CDR2 sequences are SQVTM and ANQGSEA. Assay: immunoSEQ multiplex PCR; the TCRdb copy retains only in-frame clones and omits some. Of about 120,000 clones listed, 85% to 90% are singletons. The genes are TRBV29-1 and TRBJ2-7, with 11 bases aligning to TRBD1. The sequence came from an elderly man with acute or convalescent COVID-19. Sequencing used peripheral blood. The CDR3 sequence: CSADRGPGEQYF. The CDR3 DNA reads as TGCAGCGCGGACAGGGGGCCGGGGGAGCAGTACTTC.